This TCR beta chain was identified during a study of cytomegalovirus exposure and HLA in healthy donors. Vbeta (60) and Jbeta (13) primers were used in the PCR. Only in-frame clones appear in the TCRdb table, and some are missing; sequencing was by immunoSEQ multiplex PCR. The repertoire holds roughly 120,000 clones, around 82% seen once, with around 4% in the top ten. This clone turned up a few times. Germline CDR1 is SEHNR and CDR2 is FQNEAQ (reference sequence). The V end was cut by 5 bases, the J end by 1 base, with 8 bases between. This CDR3 has 13 residues. The receptor comes from a man aged 40-49 years in good health and CMV-seronegative. The gene calls are TRBV7-9 and TRBJ1-1; possible D gene TRBD1, 5 bases. Sequenced sample: PBMCs. The CDR3 DNA reads as TGTGCCAGCAGCCCGGACAAGAACACTGAAGCTTTCTTT. Translated: CASSPDKNTEAFF.